The source of this T cell receptor (beta chain) is a study of OX40 agonist ivuxolimab in advanced cancers. About the study: At 0.01 to 10 mg/kg, ivuxolimab was administered intravenously to patients every 2 weeks.

The protocol was immunoSEQ multiplex PCR, while the TCRdb copy is restricted to in-frame clones and leaves out a portion. Found here are under 90,000 clones, about 93% of them singletons; the top ten hold 13% to 15%. Per germline, CDR1 LNHDA and CDR2 SQIVND (reference sequence). Trimming cost V 3 bases and J 4 bases, with 7 bases left between them. The CDR3 is 13 amino acids. The sample holds a few counts of this clone. The source of this sequence is an adult with an advanced solid tumor such as melanoma, head and neck, liver or kidney cancer. This material consisted of CD4+ or CD8+ T cells sorted from blood, taken in a trial of the OX40 agonist ivuxolimab. This chain joins TRBV19 and TRBJ1-5; D not certain. The chain's CDR3 is CASSINVNQPQHF. In DNA, the CDR3 is TGTGCCAGTAGTATTAATGTGAATCAGCCCCAGCATTTT.